Below, one T cell receptor (beta chain) is given with its context. Here immunoSEQ multiplex PCR was the method, and the copy in TCRdb shows in-frame clones only, minus some. This sample has some 16,000 clones, with roughly 86% found just once. This sample was taken from a study of T cell changes during pregnancy in multiple sclerosis. Germline CDR1 is SGHVS and CDR2 is FNYEAQ. This CDR3 is 13 amino acids long. Trimming cost V 3 bases and J 3 bases, with 9 bases left between them. This sequence originates from a female donor in good health, enrolled as a control in a pregnancy study. The rearrangement joins TRBV7-6 to TRBJ2-7, with D maybe TRBD2 (6 bases). Sequences were derived from CD8+ T cells from peripheral blood mononuclear cells, sampled in the second trimester of pregnancy. The CDR3 region is CASSFGTVYEQYF. CDR3 DNA sequence: TGTGCCAGCAGCTTCGGGACTGTCTACGAGCAGTACTTC.